This TCR beta chain stems from a study of CD8 T cells in seronegative destructive rheumatoid arthritis (dated by TCRdb to about 2020). Broadly, across the study: At the time of sampling, biological drugs were being given to seven out of the eight CND-RA patients. The study compared peripheral CD8+ TCRbeta repertoires from patients with CCP-negative destructive rheumatoid arthritis (CND-RA) against repertoires from newly diagnosed seropositive RA, seronegative RA and healthy controls. The seropositive RA, seronegative RA and healthy control comparison cohorts were taken from a previously published TCRbeta dataset and were not newly sequenced.

A negative result on the clinical CCP2 antibody test was shown by CND-RA patients, and progression of joint destruction was observed despite active therapy. Every CND-RA patient showed typical joint destruction in the wrists and ankles and had failed conventional anti-rheumatic therapy. CND-RA patients were sampled not at diagnosis but after long disease histories, which in several cases spanned decades. Each patient provided about 53 millilitres of EDTA-anticoagulated peripheral blood. Density gradient separation with Ficoll-Paque PLUS was used to isolate peripheral blood mononuclear cells. AutoMACS magnetic bead positive selection was used to isolate CD8+ cells from fresh or cryopreserved PBMCs, and flow cytometry was used to check purity. Nucleospin Tissue or Tissue XS kits were used to extract genomic DNA, which was then quantified on a Qubit 2.0 fluorometer. TCRbeta sequencing used genomic DNA from CD8+ cells, following the manufacturer's instructions. A genomics technology centre in Finland ran the TCRbeta sequencing, which was done with the immunoSEQ assay. The authors' pipeline ran thus. Clonotype tables from the immunoSEQ preprocessing pipeline were converted to VDJtools format, and non-productive clonotypes were removed. Samples with fewer than 10,000 reads were excluded, the remaining samples were subsampled to 10,000 reads, and most of the eight CND-RA samples were retained. Using the VDJtools CalcDiversityStats function on data subsampled to 10,000 reads, the Shannon-Wiener, Simpson and clonality indices were calculated. Non-singleton TCRbeta clonotypes were hard-matched, with no mismatches allowed, against VDJdb to infer antigen specificity. CDR3 sequences differing by one amino acid (Hamming distance 1) were grouped into clusters with potentially shared antigen targets. Public clonotypes were tested for group enrichment with one-sided Fisher's exact tests after resampling groups to six samples, repeated ten times. Sourced from immuneACCESS, this table was stored by TCRdb with only in-frame sequences that have V and J called. A share of the clones is absent; for the studies checked, an unresolved V gene accounts for under half, and the remainder has no known explanation. That table gives V, J and clone size, and the DNA gave D and trimming. The table for this sample lists 13,000 or so clones; 80% to 85% of them were counted only once. The ten top clones hold about a quarter of the sample.

A word on this clone: Its target antigen remains unknown. No base-level quality is on record; no much larger clone is a single base apart.

What the work shows at the level of the full study, not this receptor alone: More CMV-reactive and fewer influenza A-reactive CD8+ TCRbeta sequences were observed in CND-RA repertoires than in controls and other RA subtypes. A distinct set of enriched public clonotypes appeared to be carried by CND-RA patients, and this finding was interpreted by the authors as support for a separate disease subset. Once age was adjusted for, the CD8+ TCRbeta repertoires of CND-RA patients appeared less diverse and more clonal than the repertoires of other RA subtypes. Without diagnostic samples, TCR repertoire differences may partly reflect poor disease control over the years rather than being present at onset. Across the 100,000 to 150,000 clonotypes tested, no public clonotype enrichment was retained after Benjamini-Hochberg correction. The study acknowledged the small size of the CND-RA cohort as a limitation.

The sequence derives from a woman aged 30-49 years with seronegative destructive rheumatoid arthritis. The sequencing input was CD8+ T cells from blood.

The CDR3 region: CASSQAELAAITDTQYF. The nucleotides read TGTGCCAGCAGCCAAGCTGAACTAGCGGCGATCACAGATACGCAGTATTTT. The chain joins TRBV4-2 to TRBJ2-3, with 8 junctional bases fitting TRBD2. V is trimmed back by 1 base and J by 2 bases, and the junction contains 8 bases that no gene match accounts for. From cysteine to phenylalanine, the CDR3 is 17 amino acids long. Just the 51-base CDR3 DNA is kept, in frame starting at base 1. The germline V gene yields LGHNA for CDR1 and YNFKEQ for CDR2.